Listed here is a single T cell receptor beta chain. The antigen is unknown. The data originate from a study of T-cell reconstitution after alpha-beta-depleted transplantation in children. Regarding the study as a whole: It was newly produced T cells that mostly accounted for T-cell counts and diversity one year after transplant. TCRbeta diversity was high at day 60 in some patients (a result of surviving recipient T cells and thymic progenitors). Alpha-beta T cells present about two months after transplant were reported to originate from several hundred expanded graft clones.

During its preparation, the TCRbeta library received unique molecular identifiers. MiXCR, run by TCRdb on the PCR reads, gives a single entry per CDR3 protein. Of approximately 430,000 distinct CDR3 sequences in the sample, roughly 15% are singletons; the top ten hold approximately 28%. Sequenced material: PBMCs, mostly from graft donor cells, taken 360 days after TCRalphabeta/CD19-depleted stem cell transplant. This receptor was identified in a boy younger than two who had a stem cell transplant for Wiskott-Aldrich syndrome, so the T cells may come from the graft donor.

In DNA form, the CDR3 reads TGTGCCAGCAGTTTAAGTGGGGGGGGCGAGCAGTACTTC. This translates into CASSLSGGGEQYF. The chain links TRBV12-3 or TRBV12-4 to TRBJ2-7; 7 bases align to TRBD2. V was clipped by 2 bases and J by 6 bases; unmatched bases: 4. This CDR3 spans 13 amino acids.